The next 18 T cell receptor beta chains were all read from a single sample in a study of PD-L1 blockade in urothelial cancer. As to time point: peripheral blood 6 weeks after treatment start. The protocol was immunoSEQ multiplex PCR, while the TCRdb copy is restricted to in-frame clones and leaves out a portion. Among around 110,000 clones listed, about 89% were seen once. The sequenced sample was PBMCs, obtained around atezolizumab (anti-PD-L1) treatment. All receptors come from a man in his sixties with urothelial cancer.

This clone came up once. The chain combines TRBV4-1 with TRBJ2-5; D perhaps matches TRBD2 (6 bases). Per the germline V gene, CDR1 is MGHRA and CDR2 is YSYEKL. V shed 5 bases and J shed 5 bases, with 18 bases lying between them. This CDR3 region has 15 residues. As DNA, the CDR3 is TGCGCCAGCAGCGAAAGTAGAGGGAGGATGGAGACCCAGTACTTC. It translates to CASSESRGRMETQYF.

This sequence joins TRBV7-3 and TRBJ2-1; D perhaps matches TRBD2 (6 bases). The germline CDR1 and CDR2 sequences are SGHTA and FQGTGA. Deletions cut 2 bases from V and 6 bases from J, with 8 bases between. The CDR3 has 13 amino acids. The CDR3 DNA reads as TGTGCCAGCAGCTTAGGGGGACTCAATGAGCAGTTCTTC. Residues: CASSLGGLNEQFF.

This chain connects TRBV19 to TRBJ1-5, with D possibly being TRBD1 (6 bases). Per the germline V gene, CDR1 is LNHDA and CDR2 is SQIVND (reference sequence). The CDR3 sequence is 15 residues long. Between the trimmed V and J ends, which lost 5 bases and 2 bases, there was a span of 13 bases. The CDR3 is CASSSRGLGNQPQHF. The CDR3, as DNA: TGTGCCAGTAGTTCCAGGGGTTTGGGCAATCAGCCCCAGCATTTT.

The rearrangement links TRBV15 to TRBJ2-5, with TRBD2 matching 7 bases. Per germline, CDR1 LNHNV and CDR2 YYDKDF (reference sequence). This CDR3 comprises 16 residues. The junction had 7 bases not matched to a gene; V was cut back by 0 bases and J by 3 bases. The CDR3 coding sequence is TGTGCCACCAGCAGAGATTCTCAGCGGGGAGAAGAGACCCAGTACTTC. It yields the protein CATSRDSQRGEETQYF.

The rearrangement uses TRBV5-4 and TRBJ2-7; D might be TRBD1 (6 bases). The V gene's germline CDR1 is SGHNT and CDR2 YYREEE (reference sequence). This CDR3 region has 16 residues. V was shortened by 1 base and J by 0 bases, with 14 bases between the two germline ends. For the CDR3, the DNA is TGTGCCAGCAGCTTGAGGCCCCGGGACACCTCCTACGAGCAGTACTTC. It is translated as CASSLRPRDTSYEQYF. Filled out from reference TRBV5-4 and TRBJ2-7, the complete variable domain reads ETGVTQSPTHLIKTRGQQVTLRCSSQSGHNTVSWYQQALGQGPQFIFQYYREEENGRGNFPPRFSGLQFPNYSSELNVNALELDDSALYLCASSLRPRDTSYEQYFGPGTRLTVT.

This clone was observed a few times. The chain employs TRBV6-6 and TRBJ1-2; 9 nucleotides match TRBD1. Looked up from germline, CDR1 is MNHNY and CDR2 is SVGAGI (reference sequence). The CDR3 has 14 residues. V lost 6 bases and J lost 8; bases outside the gene matches: 10. This chain's CDR3 is CASRGGQGIGGYTF. The DNA of the CDR3 is TGTGCCAGCAGGGGGGGACAGGGAATAGGCGGCTACACCTTC.

The chain links TRBV5-6 to TRBJ2-5, with TRBD1 matching over 9 bases. V shed 2 bases and J 3 bases; nucleotides not matched to a gene: 11. The V gene's germline CDR1 is SGHDT and CDR2 YYEEEE. The CDR3 covers 17 residues. The CDR3 region has the DNA TGTGCCAGCAGCTTTAACAGGGGGCTGATGGTGGAAGAGACCCAGTACTTC. It yields the protein CASSFNRGLMVEETQYF.

This chain connects TRBV11-3 to TRBJ2-3; D unresolved. This CDR3 contains 12 residues. Trimming removed 2 bases from V and 9 bases from J, with 9 bases in between. Per germline, CDR1 SGHNT and CDR2 YENEEA. DNA for the CDR3: TGTGCCAGCAGCTTATCTGTCGAGACGCAGTATTTT. This sequence encodes CASSLSVETQYF.

This clone was recorded a few times. The chain links TRBV5-1 to TRBJ1-6; 8 bases fit TRBD1. Germline loops: CDR1 SGHRS, CDR2 YFSETQ. V lost 4 bases and J lost 10; bases outside the gene matches: 7. The CDR3 totals 14 residues. CDR3 amino acids: CASSQSTGVSPLHF. The CDR3 DNA reads TGCGCCAGCAGCCAATCGACAGGGGTATCACCCCTCCACTTT.

This chain uses TRBV19 with TRBJ1-1; TRBD1 aligns across 9 bases. Germline values: CDR1 LNHDA, CDR2 SQIVND (reference sequence). The CDR3 spans 13 residues. Trimming took 10 bases from V and 5 from J; bases not matched to a gene: 8. The CDR3 sequence is CATTGGGGTEAFF. The CDR3 region has the DNA TGTGCCACCACAGGGGGCGGTGGGACTGAAGCTTTCTTT. The variable domain in full, completed from reference TRBV19 and TRBJ1-1, reads DGGITQSPKYLFRKEGQNVTLSCEQNLNHDAMYWYRQDPGQGLRLIYYSQIVNDFQKGDIAEGYSVSREKKESFPLTVTSAQKNPTAFYLCATTGGGGTEAFFGQGTRLTVV.

This clone came up once. This CDR3 is CASSSRGDQPQHF. The CDR3 coding sequence is TGTGCCAGCAGCAGCCGGGGGGATCAGCCCCAGCATTTT. This chain links TRBV14 with TRBJ1-5, with TRBD1 as a possible D gene (5 bases). The CDR3 runs 13 residues. Looked up from germline, CDR1 is SGHDN and CDR2 is FVKESK. V shed 5 bases and J shed 5 bases, with 10 bases lying between them.

The rearrangement joins TRBV5-1 to TRBJ2-5, with 11 bases lining up with TRBD2. Germline CDR1 SGHRS, CDR2 YFSETQ. CDR3 size: 14 residues. The junction had 3 bases not matched to a gene; V was cut back by 4 bases and J by 4 bases. The chain's CDR3 is CASSVTSGRETQYF. CDR3 nucleotide sequence: TGCGCCAGCAGCGTTACTAGCGGGAGAGAGACCCAGTACTTC.

V is TRBV4-1 and J is TRBJ1-5, with 7 bases aligning to TRBD1. The J segment lost 7 bases and the V segment lost 5 bases, leaving 8 bases of the junction unmatched. The CDR3 loop spans 14 amino acids. CDR1 and CDR2 (germline): MGHRA, YSYEKL. CDR3 in DNA: TGCGCCAGCAGCTTAACAGGGGAGGCACAGCCCCAGCATTTT. Protein sequence: CASSLTGEAQPQHF.

A single count supports this clone. The chain is built from TRBV20-1 and TRBJ1-2; D is unresolved. Germline V CDR1 and CDR2: DFQATT, SNEGSKA (reference sequence). The CDR3 has 10 amino acids. Trimming left V 3 bases short and J 7 bases short, with 6 bases between. The CDR3 region has the DNA TGCAGTGCTAGTCTAGGTGGCTACACCTTC. This translates into CSASLGGYTF.

This chain connects TRBV28 to TRBJ2-3, with 9 bases lining up with TRBD1. CDR3 length: 13 residues. V gave up 2 bases and J gave up 7 bases; unmatched junction bases: 1. In germline, CDR1 is MDHEN, CDR2 SYDVKM. CDR3 coding DNA: TGTGCCAGCAGTTTAACAGGGGGCAATACGCAGTATTTT. Translating gives CASSLTGGNTQYF.

The chain carries TRBV5-8 and TRBJ1-2, with TRBD1 as a possible D gene (5 bases). The CDR3 contains 15 residues. Trimming stripped 2 bases from V and 4 bases from J, with 15 bases between. The V gene's germline CDR1 is SGHTS and CDR2 YDEGEE. In DNA, the CDR3 is TGTGCCAGCAGCTTCGGGCAGGGAAAGGCCTATGGCTACACCTTC. Protein product: CASSFGQGKAYGYTF.

This clone was recorded once. The rearrangement joins TRBV5-1 to TRBJ1-1; D unresolved. The V end lost 2 bases, the J end lost 3 bases, and 20 bases lay between the germline ends. The CDR3 runs to 17 residues. From germline, CDR1 is SGHRS and CDR2 YFSETQ. CDR3: CASSFHAGGSGDTEAFF. Here the CDR3 DNA reads TGCGCCAGCAGCTTTCACGCTGGTGGGTCCGGGGACACTGAAGCTTTCTTT.

The chain is built from TRBV5-6 and TRBJ1-1; no clear D. Germline V gene lookup returns CDR1 SGHDT and CDR2 YYEEEE. This CDR3 spans 15 amino acids. V lost 1 base, J lost 4 bases, and 14 bases lay in between. CDR3 DNA sequence: TGTGCCAGCAGCTTGCGGGCGGGATCGAGCACTGAAGCTTTCTTT. It codes for CASSLRAGSSTEAFF. Using reference TRBV5-6 and TRBJ1-1 for the parts outside the CDR3, the full variable domain is DAGVTQSPTHLIKTRGQQVTLRCSPKSGHDTVSWYQQALGQGPQFIFQYYEEEERQRGNFPDRFSGHQFPNYSSELNVNALLLGDSALYLCASSLRAGSSTEAFFGQGTRLTVV.